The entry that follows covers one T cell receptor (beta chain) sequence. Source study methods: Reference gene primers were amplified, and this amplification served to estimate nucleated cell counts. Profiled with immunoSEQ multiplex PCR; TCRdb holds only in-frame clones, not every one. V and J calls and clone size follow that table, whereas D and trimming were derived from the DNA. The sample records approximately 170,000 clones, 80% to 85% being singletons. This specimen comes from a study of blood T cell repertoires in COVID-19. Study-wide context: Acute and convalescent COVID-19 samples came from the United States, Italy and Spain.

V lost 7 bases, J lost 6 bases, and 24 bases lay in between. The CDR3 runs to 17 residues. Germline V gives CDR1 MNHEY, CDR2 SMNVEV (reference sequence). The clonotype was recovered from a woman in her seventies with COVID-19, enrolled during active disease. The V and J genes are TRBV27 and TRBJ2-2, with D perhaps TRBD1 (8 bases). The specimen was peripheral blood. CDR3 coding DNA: TGTGCCAGCAAGCCTCAAGCGGGACAGGCCGGGCCCGGGGAGCTGTTTTTT. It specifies CASKPQAGQAGPGELFF.